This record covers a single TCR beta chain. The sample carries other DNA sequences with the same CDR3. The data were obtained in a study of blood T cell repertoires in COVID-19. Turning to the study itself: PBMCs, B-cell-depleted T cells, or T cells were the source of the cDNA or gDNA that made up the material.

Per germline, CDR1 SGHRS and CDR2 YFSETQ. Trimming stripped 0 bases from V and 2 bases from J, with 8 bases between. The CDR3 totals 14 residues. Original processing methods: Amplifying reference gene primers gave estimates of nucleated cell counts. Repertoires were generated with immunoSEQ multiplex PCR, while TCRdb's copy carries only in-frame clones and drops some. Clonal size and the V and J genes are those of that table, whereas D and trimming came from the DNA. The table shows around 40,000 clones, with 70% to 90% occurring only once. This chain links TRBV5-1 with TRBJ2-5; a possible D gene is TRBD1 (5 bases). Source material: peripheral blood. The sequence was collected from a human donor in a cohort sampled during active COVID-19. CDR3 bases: TGCGCCAGCAGCTTGGGGACACTGCAAGAGACCCAGTACTTC. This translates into CASSLGTLQETQYF.